The clone carrying this TCR beta chain has more than one count but fewer than ten. The antigen remains undetermined. Lesional scalp punch biopsies and peripheral blood were collected from alopecia areata patients. Cell sorting was applied to PBMCs, and CD4+ and CD8+ T cells were collected. Extraction of RNA preceded its reverse transcription into cDNA, which served as the sequencing template. Generated by immunoSEQ multiplex PCR, the TCRdb table keeps only in-frame clones and is missing some. The data contain more than 75,000 clones, approximately 42% of them seen just once; the ten biggest clones take up approximately 1.5%. The data belong to a study of CD8+ T cells in alopecia areata. Study-level background: Among treated patients, oral tofacitinib was administered at 5 to 10 mg twice daily.

The germline gives CDR1 GTSNPN, CDR2 SVGIG (reference sequence). The V end lost 5 bases, the J end lost 6 bases, and 13 bases lay between the germline ends. CDR3 length equals 12 residues. Study outcomes and limitations: Lesional scalp, especially alopecia totalis/universalis, showed higher clonality than normal scalp.

The clonotype comes from a human donor with alopecia areata. Sample: CD4+ T cells sorted from blood. This sequence joins TRBV30 and TRBJ2-5; no clear D gene. The CDR3 coding sequence is TGTGCCTGGCTGACTGACCTGCAGACCCAGTACTTC. Translated: CAWLTDLQTQYF.